The entry below gives a single T cell receptor beta chain sequence along with its context. This study enrolled people aged roughly 18 to 90 from about two dozen US geographic areas. Cohort assignment relied on participant-reported clinical history. A COVID-19 case was met by exposed participants within 2 weeks before study entry. Libraries were prepared by immunoSEQ multiplex PCR; TCRdb keeps only in-frame clonotypes and omits some of them. The top ten hold 4% of the sample, which has 140,000 to 150,000 clones, approximately 86% seen once. The entry originates in a study of blood T cell repertoires in COVID-19. This CDR3 spans 15 amino acids. The germline V gene has CDR1 MDHEN and CDR2 SYDVKM. V gave up 4 bases and J gave up 4 bases; unmatched junction bases: 5.

J is TRBJ2-3 and V is TRBV28; TRBD2 matches 10 bases. The sample consisted of PBMCs or T cells enriched from blood (not recorded which). The TCR originated in a woman aged 40 to 55 who had been exposed to COVID-19. The CDR3 coding sequence is TGTGCCAGCAGTTCTCTGCTAGCGGGGGCAGATACGCAGTATTTT. This sequence encodes CASSSLLAGADTQYF.